The 23 T cell receptor beta chains reported below all come from one sample, sequenced in a study of circulating CD8 cells and anti-PD-1 response in melanoma. From live CD3+CD8+TCRalphabeta+ cells, four PD-1 and/or TIGIT subsets were sorted. The QIAseq Immune Repertoire TCR panel built the libraries from roughly 15 ng of total RNA. TCRdb used MiXCR to reprocess the reads, holding one entry per CDR3 protein. The table lists about 790 distinct CDR3 sequences, roughly 13% of them singletons. Sequencing was performed on CD8+ T cells from PBMCs, taken at baseline or after one month of anti-PD-1 therapy (not recorded which). These receptor sequences come from a human donor with melanoma.

By sample share, this clonotype is medium-sized (0.01 to 0.1%). The chain combines TRBV7-2 with TRBJ2-3, with D tentatively TRBD2 (6 bases). Germline V gene data show CDR1 as SGHTA and CDR2 as FQGNSA. V shed 1 base and J shed 3 bases, with 11 bases lying between them. This CDR3 has 15 amino acids. The CDR3 coding sequence is TGTGCCAGCAGCTTAGGGGGAGGTGGAACAGATACGCAGTATTTT. Amino acid sequence: CASSLGGGGTDTQYF. Drawing the rest from reference TRBV7-2 and TRBJ2-3, the complete variable domain is GAGVSQSPSNKVTEKGKDVELRCDPISGHTALYWYRQSLGQGLEFLIYFQGNSAPDKSGLPSDRFSAERTGGSVSTLTIQRTQQEDSAVYLCASSLGGGGTDTQYFGPGTRLTVL.

This clonotype is hyperexpanded (1% or more) by share. The chain is built from TRBV2 and TRBJ2-3, with unresolved D. Trimming shortened V by 4 bases and J by 0 bases, and 11 bases separated the two germline ends. The CDR3 spans 15 residues. CDR1 SNHLY and CDR2 FYNNEI come from the germline V gene. As DNA, the CDR3 is TGTGCCAGCAGTGGCCTCGCGTCTAGCACAGATACGCAGTATTTT. This sequence encodes CASSGLASSTDTQYF.

This clonotype was seen only a few times. The chain couples TRBV9 to TRBJ1-1; a possible D gene is TRBD1 (5 bases). Trimming took off 3 bases at V and 0 bases at J, with 12 bases between the two ends. Germline CDR1 reads SGDLS; CDR2 reads YYNGEE. This CDR3 has 15 amino acids. In DNA form, the CDR3 reads TGTGCCAGCAGCGATGCAGGGAGTGTGAACACTGAAGCTTTCTTT. Encoded protein: CASSDAGSVNTEAFF.

By proportion, this clonotype is medium-sized (0.01 to 0.1%). V and J are TRBV27 and TRBJ2-7; 10 bases fit TRBD1. Germline CDR1 and CDR2: MNHEY and SMNVEV (reference sequence). The CDR3 has 14 residues. V was clipped by 5 bases and J by 3 bases; unmatched bases: 4. CDR3 loop: CASSVRDRGYEQYF. CDR3 DNA: TGTGCCAGCAGTGTCCGGGACAGGGGCTACGAGCAGTACTTC.

As to this clonotype: A read error is possible here, since a much larger clone lies one base away. The chain couples TRBV7-6 to TRBJ1-1; TRBD1 matches 11 bases. The germline gives CDR1 SGHVS, CDR2 FNYEAQ. The CDR3 consists of 14 residues. Germline trimming cut 5 bases from V and 10 bases from J; bases unmatched to any gene: 9. CDR3 nucleotide sequence: TGTGCCAGCAGCCCAGGGACAGGGGGGCGTGGAGCTTTCTTT. Its protein is CASSPGTGGRGAFF.

This clonotype counts as medium-sized (0.01 to 0.1%). The gene calls are TRBV27 and TRBJ2-5; 8 bases agree with TRBD1. Germline CDR1 MNHEY, CDR2 SMNVEV (reference sequence). V trimming: 5 bases; J trimming: 4 bases; junction bases outside the gene matches: 9. The CDR3 runs to 15 residues. The CDR3 is CASSALQGAGETQYF. The DNA for the CDR3 is TGTGCCAGCAGTGCCCTCCAGGGGGCAGGAGAGACCCAGTACTTC.

This clonotype counts as medium-sized (0.01 to 0.1%). J is TRBJ2-3 and V is TRBV7-2; TRBD2 is a possible D gene (6 bases). This CDR3 has 17 amino acids. Germline CDR1 SGHTA, CDR2 FQGNSA. The V gene lost 1 base and the J gene lost 0 bases, with 14 bases spanning the gap. The DNA for the CDR3 is TGTGCCAGCAGCTTAGATCCCGGGGGTACTAGCACAGATACGCAGTATTTT. Protein product: CASSLDPGGTSTDTQYF.

By sample share, this clonotype is medium-sized. This chain joins TRBV20-1 and TRBJ1-1; D remains ambiguous. This CDR3 has 11 residues. Trimming stripped 6 bases from V and 1 base from J, with 6 bases between. Per germline, CDR1 DFQATT and CDR2 SNEGSKA (reference sequence). The CDR3 nucleotides are TGCAGTGCATACCAGAACACTGAAGCTTTCTTT. Protein: CSAYQNTEAFF.

This clonotype ranks as medium-sized. The chain joins TRBV27 to TRBJ2-7; 11 positions match TRBD1. The V segment lost 8 bases and the J segment 7 bases; nucleotides outside the gene matches: 7. The germline gives CDR1 MNHEY, CDR2 SMNVEV (reference sequence). The CDR3 totals 13 residues. The CDR3 DNA is TGTGCCAGCCGGGACAGGGGGTCTCGGGAGCAGTACTTC. Amino acids: CASRDRGSREQYF.

This clonotype counts as medium-sized. The V call is TRBV7-2, the J call TRBJ2-2, with D unresolved. Looked up from germline, CDR1 is SGHTA and CDR2 is FQGNSA. V was trimmed by 7 bases and J by 6 bases, leaving 12 bases between them. The CDR3 contains 13 residues. The CDR3 DNA sequence: TGTGCCAGCACCCAACTGGCGGCCGGGGAGCTGTTTTTT. It encodes CASTQLAAGELFF.

As regards this clonotype: A much larger clone lies one base from this, so it may be a read error. V and J are TRBV9 and TRBJ2-7; a weak D match, TRBD2 (5 bases). Germline V gene lookup returns CDR1 SGDLS and CDR2 YYNGEE. The CDR3 totals 13 residues. CDR3 sequence (DNA): TGTGCCAGCAGCGTATCGGGGTCCTATGAGCAGTACTTC. Translation gives CASSVSGSYEQYF.

In its sample, this clonotype ranks as medium-sized. An end of the junction differs from the germline gene, which may be a read error. The chain links TRBV6-1 to TRBJ1-1; a weak D match, TRBD1 (6 bases). The CDR3 has 12 amino acids. Germline CDR1 reads MNHNS; CDR2 reads SASEGT. The CDR3 sequence is CASIEQGLVAFF. The CDR3 DNA is TGTGCCAGCATTGAACAGGGACTTGTAGCTTTCTTT.

This clonotype is medium-sized by share. This chain connects TRBV19 to TRBJ2-3; D gene uncertain. CDR3 length: 14 amino acids. Trimming took 5 bases from V and 0 from J, leaving 9 bases between them. Germline V gives CDR1 LNHDA, CDR2 SQIVND (reference sequence). The CDR3 DNA reads TGTGCCAGTAGTCCGGACGGGAGCACAGATACGCAGTATTTT. Translated, it gives CASSPDGSTDTQYF.

On this clonotype: A much bigger clone sits one base away, suggesting this may be a read error. This sequence joins TRBV14 and TRBJ1-1, with D uncertain. Between the trimmed V and J ends, which lost 4 bases and 2 bases, there was a span of 11 bases. The germline gives CDR1 SGHDN, CDR2 FVKESK. The CDR3 sequence is 14 residues long. CDR3 residues: CASSLIHENTEAFF. For the CDR3, the DNA is TGTGCCAGCAGCCTTATACATGAAAACACTGAAGCTTTCTTT. The variable domain in full, with the rest retrieved from reference TRBV14 and TRBJ1-1, is EAGVTQFPSHSVIEKGQTVTLRCDPISGHDNLYWYRRVMGKEIKFLLHFVKESKQDESGMPNNRFLAERTGGTYSTLKVQPAELEDSGVYFCASSLIHENTEAFFGQGTRLTVV.

By share of the sample, this clonotype is medium-sized. The chain carries TRBV27 and TRBJ1-2; 7 bases align to TRBD1. Unmatched junction bases numbered 15, after V lost 4 bases and J lost 7 bases. The CDR3 sequence is 16 residues long. From germline, CDR1 is MNHEY and CDR2 SMNVEV (reference sequence). CDR3 loop: CASSSPRQGFWSGYTF. For the CDR3, the DNA is TGTGCCAGCAGTTCCCCCCGACAGGGATTTTGGTCTGGCTACACCTTC.

By share, this clonotype ranks as medium-sized. The rearrangement links TRBV4-1 to TRBJ1-2; no clear D gene. Germline V gene data show CDR1 as MGHRA and CDR2 as YSYEKL. The V gene lost 1 base and the J gene lost 4 bases, with 10 bases spanning the gap. The length of the CDR3 is 14 residues. The CDR3 loop reads CASSQGLGGYGYTF. The CDR3 bases are TGCGCCAGCAGCCAAGGTCTTGGTGGCTATGGCTACACCTTC.

V gene TRBV2 combines with J gene TRBJ2-3; 9 bases match TRBD1. The CDR3 covers 15 residues. CDR1 is SNHLY, CDR2 FYNNEI, per germline. V lost 6 bases to trimming and J lost 0 bases; unmatched junction nucleotides: 4. DNA for the CDR3: TGTGCCAGCAGCCCGACAGGGGGTAGCACAGATACGCAGTATTTT. Residues: CASSPTGGSTDTQYF.

Within the sample, this clonotype is large. This rearrangement joins TRBV27 to TRBJ2-6; TRBD1 might be the D (5 bases). Germline CDR1 is MNHEY and CDR2 is SMNVEV (reference sequence). This CDR3 comprises 15 residues. Trimming stripped 1 base from V and 2 bases from J, with 6 bases between. CDR3 sequence reads: CASSLFRAGANVLTF. As DNA, the CDR3 is TGTGCCAGCAGTTTATTCAGGGCTGGGGCCAACGTCCTGACTTTC. The whole variable domain, filled in from reference TRBV27 and TRBJ2-6, reads EAQVTQNPRYLITVTGKKLTVTCSQNMNHEYMSWYRQDPGLGLRQIYYSMNVEVTDKGDVPEGYKVSRKEKRNFPLILESPSPNQTSLYFCASSLFRAGANVLTFGAGSRLTVL.

This clonotype is medium-sized in the sample. The chain has TRBV6-5 and TRBJ2-7; a possible D gene is TRBD2 (5 bases). The CDR3 runs 13 residues. Germline V gene data show CDR1 as MNHEY and CDR2 as SVGAGI. The V and J ends lost 0 bases and 5 bases respectively, with 8 bases between them. CDR3 region: CASSYSRVDEQYF. CDR3 nucleotides: TGTGCCAGCAGTTACTCGCGGGTGGACGAGCAGTACTTC.

Here the CDR3 reads CSASSPWGDEQYF. DNA for the CDR3: TGCAGTGCTAGTTCCCCCTGGGGTGACGAGCAGTACTTC. This chain links TRBV20-1 with TRBJ2-7; the D is unclear. Germline values: CDR1 DFQATT, CDR2 SNEGSKA (reference sequence). The CDR3 runs to 13 residues. Trimming pared 3 bases from V and 5 bases from J, leaving 14 bases between.

This chain joins TRBV27 and TRBJ2-7, with TRBD1 identical over 10 bases. The CDR3 has 14 residues. The junction had 4 bases not matched to a gene; V was cut back by 3 bases and J by 5 bases. The V gene's germline CDR1 is MNHEY and CDR2 SMNVEV (reference sequence). CDR3 amino acids: CASSLDRGDNEQYF. The CDR3 DNA reads TGTGCCAGCAGTTTGGACAGGGGGGATAACGAGCAGTACTTC.

This clonotype is labeled as medium-sized (0.01 to 0.1%). The V and J genes are TRBV19 and TRBJ2-1; no clear D. The V end lost 1 base, the J end lost 6 bases, and 4 bases lay between the germline ends. The germline gives CDR1 LNHDA, CDR2 SQIVND (reference sequence). The CDR3 runs 12 residues. The CDR3 loop reads CASSIGGNEQFF. CDR3 nucleotide sequence: TGTGCCAGTAGTATAGGCGGCAATGAGCAGTTCTTC.

This clonotype is medium-sized by share. The CDR3 DNA sequence: TGTGCCAGCAGTTTAGGCGGCGGGGGGTGGACAGATACGCAGTATTTT. Protein product: CASSLGGGGWTDTQYF. The chain links TRBV27 to TRBJ2-3; TRBD2 agrees at 8 bases. Germline V gives CDR1 MNHEY, CDR2 SMNVEV (reference sequence). This CDR3 has 16 residues. V lost 2 bases, J lost 3 bases, and 7 bases stayed unmatched.